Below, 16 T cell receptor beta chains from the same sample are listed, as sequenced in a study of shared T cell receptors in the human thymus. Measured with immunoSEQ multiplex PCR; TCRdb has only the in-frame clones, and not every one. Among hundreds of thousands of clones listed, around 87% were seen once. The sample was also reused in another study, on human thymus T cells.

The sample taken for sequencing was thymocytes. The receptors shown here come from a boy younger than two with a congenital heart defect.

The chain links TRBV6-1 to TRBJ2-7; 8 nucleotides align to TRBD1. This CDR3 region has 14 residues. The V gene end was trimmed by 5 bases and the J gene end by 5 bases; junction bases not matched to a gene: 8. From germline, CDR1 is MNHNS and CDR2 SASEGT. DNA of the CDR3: TGTGCCAGCAGTCCTAGACAGGGGATACACGAGCAGTACTTC. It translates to CASSPRQGIHEQYF.

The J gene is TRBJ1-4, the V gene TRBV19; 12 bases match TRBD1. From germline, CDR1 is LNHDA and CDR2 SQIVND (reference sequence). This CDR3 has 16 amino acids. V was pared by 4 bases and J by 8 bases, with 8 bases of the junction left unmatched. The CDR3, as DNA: TGTGCCAGTAGTACCGGGACAGGGGGCGCTCGGGAAAAACTGTTTTTT. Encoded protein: CASSTGTGGAREKLFF. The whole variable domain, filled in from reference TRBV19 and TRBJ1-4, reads DGGITQSPKYLFRKEGQNVTLSCEQNLNHDAMYWYRQDPGQGLRLIYYSQIVNDFQKGDIAEGYSVSREKKESFPLTVTSAQKNPTAFYLCASSTGTGGAREKLFFGSGTQLSVL.

The CDR3 DNA sequence: TGCGCCAGCAGAGCTGACAGCTCCTACGAGCAGTACTTC. As protein: CASRADSSYEQYF. V usage is TRBV10-1 and J usage is TRBJ2-7; tentative D call: TRBD1 (5 bases). V was shortened by 6 bases and J by 0 bases, with 9 bases between the two germline ends. The CDR3 is 13 residues long. Germline CDR1 WNHNN, CDR2 SYGVQD (reference sequence).

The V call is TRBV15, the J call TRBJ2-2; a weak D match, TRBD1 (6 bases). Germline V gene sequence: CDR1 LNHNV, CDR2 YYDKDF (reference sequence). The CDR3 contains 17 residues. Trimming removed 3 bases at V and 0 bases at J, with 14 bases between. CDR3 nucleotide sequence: TGTGCCACCAGCAGCAACAGGGAAAACGCGAACACCGGGGAGCTGTTTTTT. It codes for CATSSNRENANTGELFF.

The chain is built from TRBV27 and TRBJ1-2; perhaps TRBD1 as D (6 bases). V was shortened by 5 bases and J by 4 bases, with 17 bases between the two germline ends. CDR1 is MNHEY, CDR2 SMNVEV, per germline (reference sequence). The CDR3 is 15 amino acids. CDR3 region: CASSGHREKRYGYTF. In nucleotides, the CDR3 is TGTGCCAGCAGTGGTCACAGGGAAAAGCGCTATGGCTACACCTTC.

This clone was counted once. The CDR3 spells CASSFRGAVGNQPQHF. Here the CDR3 DNA reads TGTGCCAGCAGCTTTCGCGGGGCAGTCGGCAATCAGCCCCAGCATTTT. The chain carries TRBV5-6 and TRBJ1-5, with TRBD1 as a possible D gene (5 bases). The CDR3 has 16 residues. Trimming removed 2 bases from V and 2 bases from J, with 14 bases in between. Germline V gives CDR1 SGHDT, CDR2 YYEEEE.

This CDR3 reads CASSLLPSTSEAFF. The CDR3 nucleotides read TGTGCCAGCAGCCTCCTCCCGTCAACCAGTGAAGCTTTCTTT. V gene TRBV4-2 combines with J gene TRBJ1-1; no firm D call. With 4 bases removed from V and 7 bases from J, the gap between germline ends came to 16 bases. CDR3 length: 14 residues. Germline values: CDR1 LGHNA, CDR2 YNFKEQ.

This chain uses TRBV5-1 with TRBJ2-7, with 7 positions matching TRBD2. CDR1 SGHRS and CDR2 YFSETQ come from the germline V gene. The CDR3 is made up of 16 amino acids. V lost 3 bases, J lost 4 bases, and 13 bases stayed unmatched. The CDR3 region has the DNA TGCGCCAGCAGCTCCCACCCGGGGGGAAGGGCTTACGAGCAGTACTTC. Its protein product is CASSSHPGGRAYEQYF. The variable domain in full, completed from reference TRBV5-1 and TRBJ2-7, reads KAGVTQTPRYLIKTRGQQVTLSCSPISGHRSVSWYQQTPGQGLQFLFEYFSETQRNKGNFPGRFSGRQFSNSRSEMNVSTLELGDSALYLCASSSHPGGRAYEQYFGPGTRLTVT.

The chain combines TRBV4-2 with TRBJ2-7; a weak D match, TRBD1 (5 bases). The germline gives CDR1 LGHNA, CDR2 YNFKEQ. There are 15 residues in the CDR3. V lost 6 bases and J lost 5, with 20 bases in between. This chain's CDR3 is CASSLKDKVLHEQYF. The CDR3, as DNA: TGTGCCAGCAGTCTCAAGGACAAGGTATTACACGAGCAGTACTTC.

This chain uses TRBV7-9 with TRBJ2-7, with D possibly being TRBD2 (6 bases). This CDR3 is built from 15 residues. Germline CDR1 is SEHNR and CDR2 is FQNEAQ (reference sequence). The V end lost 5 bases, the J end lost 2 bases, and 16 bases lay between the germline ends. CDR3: CASSPRGGWTYEQYF. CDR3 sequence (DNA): TGTGCCAGCAGCCCCCGTGGAGGGTGGACCTACGAGCAGTACTTC. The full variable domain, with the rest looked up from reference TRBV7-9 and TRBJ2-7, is DTGVSQNPRHKITKRGQNVTFRCDPISEHNRLYWYRQTLGQGPEFLTYFQNEAQLEKSRLLSDRFSAERPKGSFSTLEIQRTEQGDSAMYLCASSPRGGWTYEQYFGPGTRLTVT.

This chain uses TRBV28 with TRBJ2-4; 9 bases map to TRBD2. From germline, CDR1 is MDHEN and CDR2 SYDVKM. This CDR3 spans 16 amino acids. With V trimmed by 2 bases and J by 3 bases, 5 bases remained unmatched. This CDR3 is CASSLVAGEDKNIQYF. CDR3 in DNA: TGTGCCAGCAGTTTAGTAGCGGGAGAGGACAAAAACATTCAGTACTTC.

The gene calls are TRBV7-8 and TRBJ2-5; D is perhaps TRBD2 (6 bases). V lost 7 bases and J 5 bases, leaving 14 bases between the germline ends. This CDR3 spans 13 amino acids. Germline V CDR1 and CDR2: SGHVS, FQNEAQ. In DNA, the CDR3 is TGTGCCAGCACCGTCCCGGGGGTCGAGACCCAGTACTTC. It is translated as CASTVPGVETQYF.

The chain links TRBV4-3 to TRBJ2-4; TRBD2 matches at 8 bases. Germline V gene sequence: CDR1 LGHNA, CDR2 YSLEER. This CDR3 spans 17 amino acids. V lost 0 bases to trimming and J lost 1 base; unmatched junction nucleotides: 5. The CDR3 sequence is CASSQELKREAKNIQYF. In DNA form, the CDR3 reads TGCGCCAGCAGCCAAGAGTTGAAGCGGGAGGCCAAAAACATTCAGTACTTC.

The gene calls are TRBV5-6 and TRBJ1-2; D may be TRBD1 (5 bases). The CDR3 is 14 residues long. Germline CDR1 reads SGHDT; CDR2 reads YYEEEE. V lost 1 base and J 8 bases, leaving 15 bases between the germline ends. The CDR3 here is CASSLYPGGGGYTF. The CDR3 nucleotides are TGTGCCAGCAGCTTGTATCCCGGGGGAGGGGGCTACACCTTC.

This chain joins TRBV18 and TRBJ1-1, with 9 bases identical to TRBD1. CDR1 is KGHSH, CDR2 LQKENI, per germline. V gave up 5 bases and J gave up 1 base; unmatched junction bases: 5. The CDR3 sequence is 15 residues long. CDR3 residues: CASSSTGGENTEAFF. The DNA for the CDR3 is TGTGCCAGCTCATCAACAGGGGGCGAGAACACTGAAGCTTTCTTT.

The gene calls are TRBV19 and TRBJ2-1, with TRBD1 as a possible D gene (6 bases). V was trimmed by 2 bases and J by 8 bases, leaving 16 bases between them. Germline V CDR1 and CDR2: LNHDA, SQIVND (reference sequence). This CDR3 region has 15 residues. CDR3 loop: CASSIRQGHIHEQFF. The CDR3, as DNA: TGTGCCAGTAGTATAAGGCAGGGGCACATCCATGAGCAGTTCTTC.